This T cell receptor (beta chain) stems from a study of beta chain features in type 1 diabetes. TCRB transcripts that were expressed got sequenced, as all of the isolated RNA had been reverse transcribed. Sequenced by immunoSEQ multiplex PCR; TCRdb stores in-frame clones only, minus some. This table holds more than 120,000 clones, under 11% found once. The CDR3 totals 15 residues. With 2 bases clipped from V and 2 bases from J, the junction kept 6 bases outside the gene matches. The V gene's germline CDR1 is MNHEY and CDR2 SVGAGI. CD4+ cells of the naive, central memory, regulatory and stem cell-like memory types were sorted via CD45RO/CCR7/CD25/CD127/CD95/CD27. This clone has only a few counts. The antigen remains undetermined. Study observations and caveats: Amplification by PCR could prefer shorter templates, with the same effect in patients and controls. Diminished insertions and augmented deletions at VDJ junctions characterized type 1 diabetes patients.

The chain uses TRBV6-5 and TRBJ2-7, with TRBD1 matching 7 bases. The specimen sequenced was naive CD4+ T cells from blood. The TCR originated in a young man in good health. CDR3 sequence reads: CASSYTEGQAYEQYF. CDR3 in DNA: TGTGCCAGCAGTTACACCGAAGGACAGGCCTACGAGCAGTACTTC.